The source of this TCR beta chain is a study of response to subunit inactivated influenza vaccine. CDR3 length: 15 amino acids. V was trimmed by 2 bases and J by 7 bases, leaving 15 bases between them. The germline V gene has CDR1 MNHEY and CDR2 SVGAGI. TCRdb called the RT-PCR reads again in MiXCR, with one record for every CDR3 protein. The repertoire has hundreds of thousands of distinct CDR3 sequences, less than 20% of them found once; the top ten carry around a tenth. The V and J genes are TRBV6-5 and TRBJ2-1; possibly TRBD2 for D (6 bases). This specimen was PBMCs from blood, taken about 12 days after vaccination. The sequence was collected from a man aged 50 to 60 who received an inactivated influenza vaccine. The CDR3: CASSYTPGADNEQFF. CDR3 nucleotide sequence: TGTGCCAGCAGTTACACCCCGGGAGCAGATAATGAGCAGTTCTTC.